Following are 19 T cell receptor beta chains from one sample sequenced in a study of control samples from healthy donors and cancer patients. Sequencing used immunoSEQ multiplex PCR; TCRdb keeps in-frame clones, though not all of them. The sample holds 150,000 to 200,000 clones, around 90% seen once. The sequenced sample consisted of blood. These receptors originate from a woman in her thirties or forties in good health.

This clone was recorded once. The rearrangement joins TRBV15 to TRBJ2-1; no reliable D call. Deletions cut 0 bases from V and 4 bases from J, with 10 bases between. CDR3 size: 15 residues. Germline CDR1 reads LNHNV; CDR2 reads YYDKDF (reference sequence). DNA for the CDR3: TGTGCCACCAGCAGAGATGTAGACGGATACAATGAGCAGTTCTTC. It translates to CATSRDVDGYNEQFF.

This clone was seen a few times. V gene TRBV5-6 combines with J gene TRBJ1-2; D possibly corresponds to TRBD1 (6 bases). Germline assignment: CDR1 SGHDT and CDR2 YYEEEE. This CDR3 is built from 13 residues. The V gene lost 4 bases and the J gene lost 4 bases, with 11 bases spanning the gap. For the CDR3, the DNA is TGTGCCAGCAGCGGTCAGGGGTTCTATGGCTACACCTTC. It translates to CASSGQGFYGYTF.

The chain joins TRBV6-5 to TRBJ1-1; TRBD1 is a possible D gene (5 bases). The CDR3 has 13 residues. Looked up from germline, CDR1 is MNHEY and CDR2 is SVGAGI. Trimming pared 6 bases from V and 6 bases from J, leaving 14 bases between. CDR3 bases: TGTGCCAGCAGAGCCGATGGGGGGGCTGAAGCTTTCTTT. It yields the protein CASRADGGAEAFF.

Here the CDR3 reads CASSVSSGLNTEAFF. The CDR3 DNA reads TGTGCCAGCAGTGTTTCGTCAGGGCTTAACACTGAAGCTTTCTTT. This chain joins TRBV2 and TRBJ1-1; tentative D call: TRBD1 (5 bases). The V gene lost 4 bases and the J gene lost 2 bases, with 14 bases spanning the gap. The CDR3 is 15 residues long. The germline gives CDR1 SNHLY, CDR2 FYNNEI.

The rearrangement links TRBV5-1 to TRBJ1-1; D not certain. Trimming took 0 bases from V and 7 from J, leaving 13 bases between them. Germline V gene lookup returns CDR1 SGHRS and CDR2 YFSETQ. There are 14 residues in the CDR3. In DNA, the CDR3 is TGCGCCAGCAGCTTGGCCGGAGACTCCGTTGAAGCTTTCTTT. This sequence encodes CASSLAGDSVEAFF.

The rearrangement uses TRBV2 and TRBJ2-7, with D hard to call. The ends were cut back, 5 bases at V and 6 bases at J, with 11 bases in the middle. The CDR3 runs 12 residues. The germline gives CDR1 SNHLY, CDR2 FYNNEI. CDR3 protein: CASSKSAVEQYF. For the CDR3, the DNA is TGTGCCAGCAGTAAGTCAGCCGTCGAGCAGTACTTC.

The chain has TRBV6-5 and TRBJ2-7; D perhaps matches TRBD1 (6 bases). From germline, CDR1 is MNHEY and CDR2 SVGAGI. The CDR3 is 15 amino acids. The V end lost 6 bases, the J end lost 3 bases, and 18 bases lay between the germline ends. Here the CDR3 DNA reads TGTGCCAGCAGGAAGACGACAGGAAGAAACTACGAGCAGTACTTC. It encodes CASRKTTGRNYEQYF.

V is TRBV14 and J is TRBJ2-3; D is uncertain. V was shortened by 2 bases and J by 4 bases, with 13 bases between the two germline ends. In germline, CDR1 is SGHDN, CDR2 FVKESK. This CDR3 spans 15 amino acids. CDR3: CASSQLNSSPDTQYF. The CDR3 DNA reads TGTGCCAGCAGCCAATTAAACTCGTCCCCAGATACGCAGTATTTT.

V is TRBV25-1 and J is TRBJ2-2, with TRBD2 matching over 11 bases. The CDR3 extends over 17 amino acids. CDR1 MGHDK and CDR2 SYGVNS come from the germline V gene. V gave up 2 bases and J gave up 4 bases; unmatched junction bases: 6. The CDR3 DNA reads TGTGCCAGCAGTGAAGGGGGTACTAGCGGGGGCACCGGGGAGCTGTTTTTT. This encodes CASSEGGTSGGTGELFF.

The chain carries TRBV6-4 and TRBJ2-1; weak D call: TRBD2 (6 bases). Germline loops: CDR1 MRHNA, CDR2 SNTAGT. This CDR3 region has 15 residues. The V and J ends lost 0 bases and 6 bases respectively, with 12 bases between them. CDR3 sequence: CASSDSMMGGNEQFF. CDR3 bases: TGTGCCAGCAGTGACTCGATGATGGGGGGCAATGAGCAGTTCTTC.

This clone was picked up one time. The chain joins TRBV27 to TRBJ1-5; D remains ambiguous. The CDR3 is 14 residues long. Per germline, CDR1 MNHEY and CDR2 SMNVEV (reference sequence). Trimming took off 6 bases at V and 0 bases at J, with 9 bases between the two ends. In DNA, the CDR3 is TGTGCCAGCAGGGAATCAGGTAGCAATCAGCCCCAGCATTTT. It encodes CASRESGSNQPQHF.

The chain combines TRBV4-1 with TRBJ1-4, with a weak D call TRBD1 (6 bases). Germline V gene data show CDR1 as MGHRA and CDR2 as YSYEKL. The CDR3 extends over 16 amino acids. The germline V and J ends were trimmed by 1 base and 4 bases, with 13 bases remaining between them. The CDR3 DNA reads TGCGCCAGCAGCCAAGGCGGGGGGCGGAGTAATGAAAAACTGTTTTTT. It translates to CASSQGGGRSNEKLFF.

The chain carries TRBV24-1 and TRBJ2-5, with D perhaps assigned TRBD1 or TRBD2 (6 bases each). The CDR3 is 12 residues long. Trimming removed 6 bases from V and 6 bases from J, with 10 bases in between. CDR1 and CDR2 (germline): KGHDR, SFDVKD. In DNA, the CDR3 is TGTGCCACCAGTTCCGGGGGCCAGACCCAGTACTTC. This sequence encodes CATSSGGQTQYF.

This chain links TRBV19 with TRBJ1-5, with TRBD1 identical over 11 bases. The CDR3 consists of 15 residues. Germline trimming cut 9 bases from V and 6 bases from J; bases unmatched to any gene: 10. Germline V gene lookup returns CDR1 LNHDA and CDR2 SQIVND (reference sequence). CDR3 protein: CASGQGARKVQPQHF. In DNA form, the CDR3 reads TGTGCCAGCGGACAGGGGGCGCGAAAAGTTCAGCCCCAGCATTTT.

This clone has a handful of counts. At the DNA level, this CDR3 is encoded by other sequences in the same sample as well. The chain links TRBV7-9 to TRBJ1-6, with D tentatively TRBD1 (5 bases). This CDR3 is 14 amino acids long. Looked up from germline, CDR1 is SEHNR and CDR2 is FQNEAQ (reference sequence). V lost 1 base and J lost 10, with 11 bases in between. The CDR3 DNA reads TGTGCCAGCAGCTTAGGGGGGGGTTGGTCACCCCTCCACTTT. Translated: CASSLGGGWSPLHF.

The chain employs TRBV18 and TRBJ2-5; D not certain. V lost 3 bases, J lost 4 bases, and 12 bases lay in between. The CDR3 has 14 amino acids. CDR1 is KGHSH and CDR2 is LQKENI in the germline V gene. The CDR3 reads CASSPGPGRETQYF. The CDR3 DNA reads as TGTGCCAGCTCACCGGGCCCAGGCAGAGAGACCCAGTACTTC.

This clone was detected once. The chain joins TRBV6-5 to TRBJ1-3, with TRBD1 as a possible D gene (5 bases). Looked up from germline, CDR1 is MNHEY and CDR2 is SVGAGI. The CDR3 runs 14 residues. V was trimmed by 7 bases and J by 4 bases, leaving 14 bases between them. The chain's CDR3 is CASKVIGVGNTIYF. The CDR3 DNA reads TGTGCCAGCAAGGTGATAGGGGTCGGAAACACCATATATTTT.

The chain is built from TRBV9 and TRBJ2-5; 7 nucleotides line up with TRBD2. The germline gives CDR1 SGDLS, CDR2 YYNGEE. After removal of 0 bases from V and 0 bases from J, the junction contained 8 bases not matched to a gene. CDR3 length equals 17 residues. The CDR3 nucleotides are TGTGCCAGCAGCGTAGAGGCGGGGCGGGGGTACCAAGAGACCCAGTACTTC. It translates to CASSVEAGRGYQETQYF. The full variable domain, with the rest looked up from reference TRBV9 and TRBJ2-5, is DSGVTQTPKHLITATGQRVTLRCSPRSGDLSVYWYQQSLDQGLQFLIQYYNGEERAKGNILERFSAQQFPDLHSELNLSSLELGDSALYFCASSVEAGRGYQETQYFGPGTRLLVL.

The CDR3 spells CASSVHVMQGGDIGNQPQHF. CDR3 coding DNA: TGTGCCAGCAGTGTACATGTTATGCAGGGTGGGGATATAGGCAATCAGCCCCAGCATTTT. V is TRBV2 and J is TRBJ1-5, with D perhaps matching TRBD1 (5 bases). The CDR3 runs to 20 residues. V lost 4 bases to trimming and J lost 2 bases, with 27 bases between them. Looked up from germline, CDR1 is SNHLY and CDR2 is FYNNEI.